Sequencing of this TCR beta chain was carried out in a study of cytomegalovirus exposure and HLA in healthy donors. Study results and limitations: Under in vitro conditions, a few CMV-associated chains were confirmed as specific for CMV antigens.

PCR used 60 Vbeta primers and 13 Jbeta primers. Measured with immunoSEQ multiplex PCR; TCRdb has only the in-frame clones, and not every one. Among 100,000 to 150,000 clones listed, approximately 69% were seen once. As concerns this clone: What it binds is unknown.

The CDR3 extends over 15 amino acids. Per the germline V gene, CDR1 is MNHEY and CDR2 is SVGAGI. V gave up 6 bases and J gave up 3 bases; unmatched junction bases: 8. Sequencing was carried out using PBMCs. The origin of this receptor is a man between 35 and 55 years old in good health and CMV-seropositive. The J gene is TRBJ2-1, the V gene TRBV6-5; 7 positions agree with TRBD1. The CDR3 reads CASSPRQGRYNEQFF. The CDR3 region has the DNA TGTGCCAGCAGCCCTCGACAGGGCCGCTACAATGAGCAGTTCTTC.